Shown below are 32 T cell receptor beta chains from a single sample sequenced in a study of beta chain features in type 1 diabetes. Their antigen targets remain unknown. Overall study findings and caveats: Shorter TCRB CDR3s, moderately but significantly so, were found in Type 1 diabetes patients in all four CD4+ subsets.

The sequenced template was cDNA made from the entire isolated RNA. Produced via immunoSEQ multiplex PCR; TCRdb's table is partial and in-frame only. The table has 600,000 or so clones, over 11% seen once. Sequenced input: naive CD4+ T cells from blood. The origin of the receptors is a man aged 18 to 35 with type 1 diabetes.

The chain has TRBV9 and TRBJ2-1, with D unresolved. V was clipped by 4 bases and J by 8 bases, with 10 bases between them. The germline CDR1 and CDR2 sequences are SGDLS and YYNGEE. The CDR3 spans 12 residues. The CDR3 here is CASSKGRDEQFF. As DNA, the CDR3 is TGTGCCAGCAGCAAGGGAAGGGATGAGCAGTTCTTC.

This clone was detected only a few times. CDR3 sequence reads: CASSLAPIGLAGEDTQYF. CDR3 in DNA: TGCGCCAGCAGCTTGGCCCCGATTGGACTAGCGGGAGAAGATACGCAGTATTTT. The V call is TRBV5-1, the J call TRBJ2-3; 13 bases are a match to TRBD2. CDR1 and CDR2 (germline): SGHRS, YFSETQ. The length of the CDR3 is 18 residues. The trim removed 0 bases at V and 5 bases at J, leaving 9 bases unmatched.

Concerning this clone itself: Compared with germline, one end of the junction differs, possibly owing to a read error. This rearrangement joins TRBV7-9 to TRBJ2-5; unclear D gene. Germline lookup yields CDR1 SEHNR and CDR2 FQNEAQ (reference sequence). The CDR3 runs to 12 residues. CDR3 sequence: CASSPNQVTQYF. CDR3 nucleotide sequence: TGTGCCAGCAGCCCTAACCAAGTGACCCAGTACTTC. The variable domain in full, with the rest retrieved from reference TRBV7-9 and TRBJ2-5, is DTGVSQNPRHKITKRGQNVTFRCDPISEHNRLYWYRQTLGQGPEFLTYFQNEAQLEKSRLLSDRFSAERPKGSFSTLEIQRTEQGDSAMYLCASSPNQVTQYFGPGTRLLVL.

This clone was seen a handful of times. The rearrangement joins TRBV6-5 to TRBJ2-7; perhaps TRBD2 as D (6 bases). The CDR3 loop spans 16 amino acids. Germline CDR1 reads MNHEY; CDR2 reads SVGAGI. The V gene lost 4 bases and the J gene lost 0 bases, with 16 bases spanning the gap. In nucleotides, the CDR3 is TGTGCCAGCAGTTCCCCCTTTGCGGGGAGCTCCTACGAGCAGTACTTC. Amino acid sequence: CASSSPFAGSSYEQYF.

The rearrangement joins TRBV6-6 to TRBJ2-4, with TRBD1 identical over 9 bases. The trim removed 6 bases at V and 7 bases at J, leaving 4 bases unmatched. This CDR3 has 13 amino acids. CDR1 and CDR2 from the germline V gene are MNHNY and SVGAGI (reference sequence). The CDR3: CASRTGTGNIQYF. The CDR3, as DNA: TGTGCCAGCAGGACCGGGACAGGGAACATTCAGTACTTC.

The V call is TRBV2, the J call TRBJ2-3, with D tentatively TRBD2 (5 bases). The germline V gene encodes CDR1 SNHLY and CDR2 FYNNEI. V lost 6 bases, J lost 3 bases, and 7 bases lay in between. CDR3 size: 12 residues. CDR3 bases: TGTGCCAGCAGGCGACTAACAGATACGCAGTATTTT. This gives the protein CASRRLTDTQYF. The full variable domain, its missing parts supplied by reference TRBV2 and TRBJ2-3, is EPEVTQTPSHQVTQMGQEVILRCVPISNHLYFYWYRQILGQKVEFLVSFYNNEISEKSEIFDDQFSVERPDGSNFTLKIRSTKLEDSAMYFCASRRLTDTQYFGPGTRLTVL.

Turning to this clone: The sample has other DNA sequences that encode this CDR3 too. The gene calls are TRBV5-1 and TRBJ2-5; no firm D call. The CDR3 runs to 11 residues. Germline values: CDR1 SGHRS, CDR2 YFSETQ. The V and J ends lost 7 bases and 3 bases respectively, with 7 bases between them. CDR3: CASRREETQYF. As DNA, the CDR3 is TGCGCCAGCCGAAGGGAAGAGACCCAGTACTTC.

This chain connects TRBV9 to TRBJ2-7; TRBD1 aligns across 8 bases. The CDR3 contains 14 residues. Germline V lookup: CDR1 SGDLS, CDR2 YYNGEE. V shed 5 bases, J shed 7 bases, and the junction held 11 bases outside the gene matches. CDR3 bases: TGTGCCAGCAGTATACAGGGGGGCTTGGAAGAGCAGTACTTC. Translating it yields CASSIQGGLEEQYF.

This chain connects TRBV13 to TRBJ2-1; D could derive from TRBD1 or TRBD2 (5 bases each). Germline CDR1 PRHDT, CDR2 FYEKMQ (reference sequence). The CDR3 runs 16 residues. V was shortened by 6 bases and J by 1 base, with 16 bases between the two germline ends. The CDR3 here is CASSPRGPTSYNEQFF. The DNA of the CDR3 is TGTGCCAGCAGTCCGAGGGGACCTACTTCCTACAATGAGCAGTTCTTC.

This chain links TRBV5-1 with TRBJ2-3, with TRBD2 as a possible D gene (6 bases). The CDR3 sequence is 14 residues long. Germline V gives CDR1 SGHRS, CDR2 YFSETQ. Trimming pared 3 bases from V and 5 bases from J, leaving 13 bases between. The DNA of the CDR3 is TGCGCCAGCAGCTCCGGGACTGTGCAAGATACGCAGTATTTT. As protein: CASSSGTVQDTQYF.

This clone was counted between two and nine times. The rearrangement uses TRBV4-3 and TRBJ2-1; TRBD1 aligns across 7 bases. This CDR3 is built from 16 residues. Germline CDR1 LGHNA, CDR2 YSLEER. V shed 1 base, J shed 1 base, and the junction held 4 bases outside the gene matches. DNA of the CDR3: TGCGCCAGCAGCCAAGTCTCGACAGGGTCCTACAATGAGCAGTTCTTC. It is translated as CASSQVSTGSYNEQFF.

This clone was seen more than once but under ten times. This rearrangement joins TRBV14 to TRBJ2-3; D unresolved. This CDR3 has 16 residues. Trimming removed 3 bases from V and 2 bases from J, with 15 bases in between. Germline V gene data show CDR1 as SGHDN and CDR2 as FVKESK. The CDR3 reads CASSHSASPFTDTQYF. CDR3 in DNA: TGTGCCAGCAGCCATTCTGCGTCCCCCTTCACAGATACGCAGTATTTT.

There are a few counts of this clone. This CDR3 is CASRTGGGIYNEQFF. The DNA of the CDR3 is TGTGCCAGCAGGACAGGGGGCGGAATCTACAATGAGCAGTTCTTC. This rearrangement joins TRBV7-2 to TRBJ2-1; TRBD1 matches 10 bases. Germline V gene sequence: CDR1 SGHTA, CDR2 FQGNSA. This CDR3 is built from 15 residues. V lost 6 bases and J lost 3; bases outside the gene matches: 5.

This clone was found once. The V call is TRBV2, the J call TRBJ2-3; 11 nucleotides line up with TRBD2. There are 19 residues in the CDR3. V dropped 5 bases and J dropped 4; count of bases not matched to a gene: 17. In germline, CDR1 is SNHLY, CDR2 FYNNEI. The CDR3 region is CASSKEGSGRAFVPDTQYF. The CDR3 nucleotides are TGTGCCAGCAGTAAAGAGGGTAGCGGGAGGGCTTTCGTCCCAGATACGCAGTATTTT.

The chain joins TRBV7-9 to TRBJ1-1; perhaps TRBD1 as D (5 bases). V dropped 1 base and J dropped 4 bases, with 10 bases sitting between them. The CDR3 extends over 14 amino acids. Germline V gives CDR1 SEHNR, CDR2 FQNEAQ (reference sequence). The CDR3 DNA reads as TGTGCCAGCAGCTTAGGGATGGGGGGCACTGAAGCTTTCTTT. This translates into CASSLGMGGTEAFF.

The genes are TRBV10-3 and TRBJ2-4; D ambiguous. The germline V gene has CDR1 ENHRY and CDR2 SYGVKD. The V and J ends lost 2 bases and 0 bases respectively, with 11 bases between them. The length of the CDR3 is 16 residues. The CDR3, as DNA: TGTGCCATCAGTGAGGAGCTAGGTTTAGCCAAAAACATTCAGTACTTC. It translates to CAISEELGLAKNIQYF.

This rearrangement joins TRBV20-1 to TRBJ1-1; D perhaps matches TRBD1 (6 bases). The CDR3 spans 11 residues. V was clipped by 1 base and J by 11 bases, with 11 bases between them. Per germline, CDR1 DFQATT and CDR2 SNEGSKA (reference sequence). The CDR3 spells CSARGTALAFF. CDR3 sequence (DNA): TGCAGTGCTAGAGGGACAGCTCTCGCTTTCTTT.

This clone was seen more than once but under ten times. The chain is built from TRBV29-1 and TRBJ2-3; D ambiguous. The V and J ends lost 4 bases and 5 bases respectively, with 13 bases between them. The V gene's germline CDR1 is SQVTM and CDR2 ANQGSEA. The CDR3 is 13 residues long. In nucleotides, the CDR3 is TGCAGCGTTGCCGGCTATGTGGGAGATACGCAGTATTTT. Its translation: CSVAGYVGDTQYF.

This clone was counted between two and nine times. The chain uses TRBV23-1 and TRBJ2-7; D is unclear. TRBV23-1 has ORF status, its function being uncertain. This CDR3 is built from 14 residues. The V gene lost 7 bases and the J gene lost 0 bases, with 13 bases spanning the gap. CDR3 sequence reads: CASTLRRSSYEQYF. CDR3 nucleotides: TGCGCCAGCACCCTACGACGGAGCTCCTACGAGCAGTACTTC.

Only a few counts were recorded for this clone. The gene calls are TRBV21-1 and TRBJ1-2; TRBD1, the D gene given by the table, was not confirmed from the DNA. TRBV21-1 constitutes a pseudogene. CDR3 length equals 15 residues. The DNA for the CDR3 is TGTGCCAGCAGCAAAGAAAAGGCAGGGCTCTATGGCTACACCTTC. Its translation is CASSKEKAGLYGYTF.

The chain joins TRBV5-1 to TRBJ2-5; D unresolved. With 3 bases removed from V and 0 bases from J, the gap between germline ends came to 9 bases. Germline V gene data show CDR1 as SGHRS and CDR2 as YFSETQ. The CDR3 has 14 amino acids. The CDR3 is CASSSMADQETQYF. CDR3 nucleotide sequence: TGCGCCAGCAGCTCCATGGCGGACCAAGAGACCCAGTACTTC. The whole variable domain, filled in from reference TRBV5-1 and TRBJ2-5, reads KAGVTQTPRYLIKTRGQQVTLSCSPISGHRSVSWYQQTPGQGLQFLFEYFSETQRNKGNFPGRFSGRQFSNSRSEMNVSTLELGDSALYLCASSSMADQETQYFGPGTRLLVL.

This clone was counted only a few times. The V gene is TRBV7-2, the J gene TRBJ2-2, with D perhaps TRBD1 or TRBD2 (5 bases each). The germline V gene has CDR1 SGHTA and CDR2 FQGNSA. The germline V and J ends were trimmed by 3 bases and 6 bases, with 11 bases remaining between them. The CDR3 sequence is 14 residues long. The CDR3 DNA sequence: TGTGCCAGCAGCTTTTTCCGGGGCGCCGGGGAGCTGTTTTTT. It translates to CASSFFRGAGELFF.

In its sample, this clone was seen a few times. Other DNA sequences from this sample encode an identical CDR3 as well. The CDR3 here is CASSQGGDTQYF. CDR3 in DNA: TGCGCCAGCAGCCAAGGGGGAGATACGCAGTATTTT. The V call is TRBV4-3, the J call TRBJ2-3; no clear D gene. The ends were cut back, 1 base at V and 5 bases at J, with 4 bases in the middle. The CDR3 is 12 residues long. CDR1 is LGHNA, CDR2 YSLEER, per germline.

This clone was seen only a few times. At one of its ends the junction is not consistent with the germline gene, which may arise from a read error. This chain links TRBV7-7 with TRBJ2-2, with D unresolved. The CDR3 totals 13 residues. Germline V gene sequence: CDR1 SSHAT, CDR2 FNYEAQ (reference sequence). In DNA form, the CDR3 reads TGTGCTAGCAGCCTCGAAGGCACCGGGGAGCTGTTTTTT. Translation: CASSLEGTGELFF.

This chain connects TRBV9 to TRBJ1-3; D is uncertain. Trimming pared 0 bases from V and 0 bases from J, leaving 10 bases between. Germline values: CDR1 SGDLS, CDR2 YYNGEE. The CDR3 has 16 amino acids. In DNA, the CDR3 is TGTGCCAGCAGCGTAGACCAGGCCTCCTCTGGAAACACCATATATTTT. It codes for CASSVDQASSGNTIYF.

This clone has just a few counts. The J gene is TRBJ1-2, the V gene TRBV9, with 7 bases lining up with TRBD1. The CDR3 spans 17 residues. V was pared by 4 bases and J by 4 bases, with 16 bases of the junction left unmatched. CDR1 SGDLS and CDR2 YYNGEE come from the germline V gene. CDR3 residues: CASSSRQGWEESYGYTF. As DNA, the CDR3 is TGTGCCAGCAGCTCCAGACAGGGATGGGAGGAGAGCTATGGCTACACCTTC.

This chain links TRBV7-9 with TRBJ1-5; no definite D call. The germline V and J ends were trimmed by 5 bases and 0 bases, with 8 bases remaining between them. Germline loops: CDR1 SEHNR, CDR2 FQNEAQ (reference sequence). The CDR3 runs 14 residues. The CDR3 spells CASSPGTSNQPQHF. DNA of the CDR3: TGTGCCAGCAGCCCGGGAACTAGCAATCAGCCCCAGCATTTT. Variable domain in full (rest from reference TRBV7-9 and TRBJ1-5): DTGVSQNPRHKITKRGQNVTFRCDPISEHNRLYWYRQTLGQGPEFLTYFQNEAQLEKSRLLSDRFSAERPKGSFSTLEIQRTEQGDSAMYLCASSPGTSNQPQHFGDGTRLSIL.

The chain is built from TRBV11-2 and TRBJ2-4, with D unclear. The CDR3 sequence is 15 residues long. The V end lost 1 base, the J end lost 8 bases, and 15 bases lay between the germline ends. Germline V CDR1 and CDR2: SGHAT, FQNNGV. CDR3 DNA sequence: TGTGCCAGCAGCTTAGCGGTGGTCAAAAGGGACATTCAGTACTTC. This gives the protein CASSLAVVKRDIQYF.

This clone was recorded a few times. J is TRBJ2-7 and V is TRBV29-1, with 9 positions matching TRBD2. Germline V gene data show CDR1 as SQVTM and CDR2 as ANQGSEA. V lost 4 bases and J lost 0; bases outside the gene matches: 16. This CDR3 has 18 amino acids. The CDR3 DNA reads TGCAGCGTTGCCAAGACGGGGGTAGCGGGAGATAGCTCCTACGAGCAGTACTTC. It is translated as CSVAKTGVAGDSSYEQYF.

The CDR3 DNA reads TGTGCCAGCAGAGGGAGGTACGATACGCAGTATTTT. The encoded protein is CASRGRYDTQYF. The chain has TRBV11-2 and TRBJ2-3; D is possibly TRBD2 (6 bases). From germline, CDR1 is SGHAT and CDR2 FQNNGV. There are 12 residues in the CDR3. V was pared by 6 bases and J by 6 bases, with 10 bases between.

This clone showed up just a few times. The CDR3 region is CASSNRPGESNEQYF. CDR3 bases: TGTGCCAGCTCGAACAGGCCCGGGGAGTCGAACGAGCAGTACTTC. The chain links TRBV18 to TRBJ2-7; D assignment may be TRBD1 or TRBD2 (5 bases each). Germline CDR1 reads KGHSH; CDR2 reads LQKENI. Trimming left V 6 bases short and J 5 bases short, with 20 bases between. This CDR3 has 15 amino acids.

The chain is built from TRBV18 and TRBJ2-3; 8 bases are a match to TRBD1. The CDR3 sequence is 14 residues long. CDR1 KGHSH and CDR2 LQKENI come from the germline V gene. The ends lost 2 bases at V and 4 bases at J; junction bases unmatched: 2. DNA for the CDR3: TGTGCCAGCTCACCAGACAGGGGATCAGATACGCAGTATTTT. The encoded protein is CASSPDRGSDTQYF.